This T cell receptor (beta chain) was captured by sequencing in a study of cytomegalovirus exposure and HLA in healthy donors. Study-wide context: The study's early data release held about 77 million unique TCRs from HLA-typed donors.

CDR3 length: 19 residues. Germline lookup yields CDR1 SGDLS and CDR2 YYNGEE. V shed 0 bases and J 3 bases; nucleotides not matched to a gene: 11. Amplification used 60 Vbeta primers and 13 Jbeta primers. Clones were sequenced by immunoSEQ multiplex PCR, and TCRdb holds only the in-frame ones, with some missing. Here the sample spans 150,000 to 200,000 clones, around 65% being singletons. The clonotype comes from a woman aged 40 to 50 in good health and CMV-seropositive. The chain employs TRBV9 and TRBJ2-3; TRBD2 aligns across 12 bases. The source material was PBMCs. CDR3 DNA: TGTGCCAGCAGCGTAGGCCTAGCGGGGGGGCTAGATGGGACAGATACGCAGTATTTT. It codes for CASSVGLAGGLDGTDTQYF.